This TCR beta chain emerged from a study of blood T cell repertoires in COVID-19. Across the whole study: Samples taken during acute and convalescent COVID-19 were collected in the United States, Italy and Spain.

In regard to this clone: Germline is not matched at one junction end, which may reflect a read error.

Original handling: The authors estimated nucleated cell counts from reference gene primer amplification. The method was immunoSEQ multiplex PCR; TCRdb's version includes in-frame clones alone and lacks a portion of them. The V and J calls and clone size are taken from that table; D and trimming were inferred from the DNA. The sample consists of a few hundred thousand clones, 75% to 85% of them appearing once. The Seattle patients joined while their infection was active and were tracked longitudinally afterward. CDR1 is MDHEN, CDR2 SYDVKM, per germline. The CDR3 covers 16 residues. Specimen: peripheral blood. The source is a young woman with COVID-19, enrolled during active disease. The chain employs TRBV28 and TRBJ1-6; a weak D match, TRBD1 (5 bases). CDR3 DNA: TGTGCCGGCAGTTCCGCGGGGGGGACCGACTATTCACCCCTCCACTTT. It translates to CAGSSAGGTDYSPLHF.